This T cell receptor (beta chain) was retrieved from a study of cytomegalovirus exposure and HLA in healthy donors. With respect to this clone: Its antigen is unknown.

Study-wide points: For most TCR beta V segments, an earlier analysis put the productive rate at about 87% or about 30% of the time. With later analysis, a missense DCLRE1C variant became linked to TCR beta V- and J-gene trimming. Using the classifier, cytomegalovirus status was reportedly diagnosed with high specificity and sensitivity. Later analysis suggested most CMV-associated TCR beta chains were HLA-restricted.

PCR amplification relied on 60 Vbeta primers (plus 13 Jbeta primers). Data came from immunoSEQ multiplex PCR; TCRdb stores just in-frame clones and leaves some out. This table has around 100,000 clones, less than 85% appearing once. V lost 10 bases, J lost 0 bases, and 6 bases stayed unmatched. The CDR3 sequence is 14 residues long. In germline, CDR1 is ENHRY, CDR2 SYGVKD. Sample: PBMCs. The V call is TRBV10-3, the J call TRBJ1-3; 7 bases map to TRBD1. This sequence originates from a woman in her sixties or seventies in good health and CMV-seropositive. CDR3 region: CATGDRTSGNTIYF. In DNA form, the CDR3 reads TGTGCCACCGGGGACAGAACCTCTGGAAACACCATATATTTT.